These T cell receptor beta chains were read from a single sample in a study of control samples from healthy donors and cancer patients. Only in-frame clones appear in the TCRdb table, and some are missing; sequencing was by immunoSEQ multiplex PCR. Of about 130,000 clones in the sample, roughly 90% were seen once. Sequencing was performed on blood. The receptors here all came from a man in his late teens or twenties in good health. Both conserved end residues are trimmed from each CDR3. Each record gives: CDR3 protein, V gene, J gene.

CDR3: ASTKIDSNEKLF; V: TRBV10-2; J: TRBJ1-4
CDR3: ASSVGGAYNEQF; V: TRBV9; J: TRBJ2-1
CDR3: ASSPLLSLNYGYT; V: TRBV27; J: TRBJ1-2
CDR3: AWRPRYGYT; V: TRBV30; J: TRBJ1-2
CDR3: SVAGQGVNSPLH; V: TRBV29-1; J: TRBJ1-6
CDR3: ASSLYTEGNQPQH; V: TRBV7-2; J: TRBJ1-5
CDR3: ASSWGQGGYEQY; V: TRBV11-2; J: TRBJ2-7
CDR3: ASSLGGRVDQPQH; V: TRBV5-1; J: TRBJ1-5
CDR3: ASSHLLAGGYNEQF; V: TRBV3-1/TRBV3-2; J: TRBJ2-1
CDR3: ATRRVETSYGYT; V: TRBV5-1; J: TRBJ1-2
CDR3: ASSRLTANYGYT; V: TRBV6-5; J: TRBJ1-2
CDR3: AISEGSRGGETQY; V: TRBV10-3; J: TRBJ2-5
CDR3: ASSEFRGQQLYGYT; V: TRBV25-1; J: TRBJ1-2
CDR3: ASSLDRGTNEKLF; V: TRBV18; J: TRBJ1-4
CDR3: ASRYVGAGGYEQY; V: TRBV27; J: TRBJ2-7
CDR3: ASSPEDRINQPQH; V: TRBV28; J: TRBJ1-5
CDR3: ASSFGVYSPLH; V: TRBV6-5; J: TRBJ1-6
CDR3: ASSVGLAEPNEQF; V: TRBV9; J: TRBJ2-1
CDR3: ASSLYRTWYTEAF; V: TRBV27; J: TRBJ1-1
CDR3: ATTSGQGGYNEQF; V: TRBV15; J: TRBJ2-1
CDR3: ASSYGTNGYNEQF; V: TRBV6-2/TRBV6-3; J: TRBJ2-1
CDR3: ASSKGYKNIQY; V: TRBV21-1; J: TRBJ2-4
CDR3: AIKPQGNEKLF; V: TRBV10-3; J: TRBJ1-4
CDR3: ASSRQETGSYGYT; V: TRBV4-3; J: TRBJ1-2
CDR3: AWSDGRGGYSNQPQH; V: TRBV30; J: TRBJ1-5
CDR3: ASKIQGAGGNQPQH; V: TRBV19; J: TRBJ1-5
CDR3: TSSLLLKGRAFNYGYT; V: TRBV1; J: TRBJ1-2
CDR3: ASSQDLRGLAGNADTQY; V: TRBV4-2; J: TRBJ2-3
CDR3: ASSLRGQGLGYGYT; V: TRBV11-2; J: TRBJ1-2
CDR3: ASGSPGHTDYNEQF; V: TRBV10-1; J: TRBJ2-1
CDR3: ASSYRVQETQY; V: TRBV7-2; J: TRBJ2-5
CDR3: ASSLPKPGQITDTQY; V: TRBV28; J: TRBJ2-3
CDR3: ASSHRGVYYNEQF; V: TRBV14; J: TRBJ2-1
CDR3: ASSFLQGINQPQH; V: TRBV28; J: TRBJ1-5
CDR3: ASSAGQGDGYT; V: TRBV25-1; J: TRBJ1-2
CDR3: ASSENYNEQF; V: TRBV5-1; J: TRBJ2-1
CDR3: ASSARDRNYEQY; V: TRBV10-2; J: TRBJ2-7
CDR3: ASSSLEIPGNTIY; V: TRBV5-6; J: TRBJ1-3
CDR3: ASSQQGFGDT; V: TRBV14; J: TRBJ1-2
CDR3: ASRRDRGPYEQY; V: TRBV19; J: TRBJ2-7
CDR3: ASSLFGLGDRDGYT; V: TRBV28; J: TRBJ1-2
CDR3: ASSLSSGGTPNTEAF; V: TRBV5-1; J: TRBJ1-1
CDR3: ATSDTGGGGYT; V: TRBV24-1; J: TRBJ1-2
CDR3: ASSPAGEINSPLH; V: TRBV3-1/TRBV3-2; J: TRBJ1-6
CDR3: ASFSAGSYNSPLH; V: TRBV28; J: TRBJ1-6
CDR3: AWRGTGVDGYT; V: TRBV30; J: TRBJ1-2
CDR3: ASSLVRTTGYEQY; V: TRBV5-1; J: TRBJ2-7
CDR3: ASSLVRANVLT; V: TRBV27; J: TRBJ2-6
CDR3: ASRPRTGTNTEAF; V: TRBV7-2; J: TRBJ1-1
CDR3: AISESGRPTNYGYT; V: TRBV10-3; J: TRBJ1-2
CDR3: ASSLTRKAEAF; V: TRBV7-2; J: TRBJ1-1
CDR3: AWSPRDWAYEQY; V: TRBV30; J: TRBJ2-7
CDR3: ASSLVARVSSTDTQY; V: TRBV5-1; J: TRBJ2-3
CDR3: ASSRKDRGRTSTDTQY; V: TRBV18; J: TRBJ2-3
CDR3: SVASKVGSTEAF; V: TRBV29-1; J: TRBJ1-1
CDR3: ASSLGLAGGTDTQY; V: TRBV11-2; J: TRBJ2-3
CDR3: ASSLGANTEAF; V: TRBV5-1; J: TRBJ1-1
CDR3: ASSPQTREQY; V: TRBV18; J: TRBJ2-7
CDR3: ASSSGTDQPQH; V: TRBV6-5; J: TRBJ1-5
CDR3: ASNDRGPGELF; V: TRBV2; J: TRBJ2-2